This TCR beta chain was sequenced for a study of blood T cell repertoires in COVID-19. Whole-study context: Both acute and convalescent COVID-19 samples were obtained from the United States, Italy and Spain. From T cells, B-cell-depleted T cells, or PBMCs came the material, which was cDNA or gDNA.

There are 14 residues in the CDR3. Trimming took off 6 bases at V and 8 bases at J, with 18 bases between the two ends. Germline V lookup: CDR1 SGHRS, CDR2 YFSETQ. In the authors' methods: Amplifying reference gene primers gave estimates of nucleated cell counts. Clones were sequenced by immunoSEQ multiplex PCR, and TCRdb holds only the in-frame ones, with some missing. That table supplies the V and J calls and clone size; D and trimming were determined from the DNA. The top ten clones hold about 1.7% of a sample with 70,000 to 100,000 clones, 85% to 95% of them seen once. The clonotype was recovered from a man in his sixties with acute or convalescent COVID-19. The specimen sequenced was peripheral blood. The chain combines TRBV5-1 with TRBJ2-1; unclear D gene. CDR3 sequence: CASIPGGRQDEQFF. CDR3 DNA sequence: TGCGCCAGCATTCCTGGTGGCCGGCAGGATGAGCAGTTCTTC.